A selection of T cell receptor beta chains follows, all from one sample in a study of early T cells in non-severe SARS-CoV-2 infection. TCRdb fed the 5' RACE reads into MiXCR, producing one record per CDR3 protein. The table lists about 82,000 distinct CDR3 sequences, around 13% of them singletons. The specimen sequenced was whole blood. These receptors all stem from an adult who was a healthcare worker with PCR-confirmed SARS-CoV-2 infection or an uninfected control (not recorded which). Each CDR3 is given with its conserved first and last residue. The D gene is left open where the match is weak. Not every row has a clone size; where given, it reads once, few, many or a size class.

CASSPRGVMDTQYF | TGTGCCAGCAGCCCCCGGGGAGTAATGGATACGCAGTATTTT | . | TRBJ2-3 | TRBV7-9 | few
CSAPGRPSSYEQYF | TGCAGTGCCCCTGGGCGGCCCAGCTCCTACGAGCAGTACTTC | . | TRBJ2-7 | TRBV20-1 | few
CASSLGTGTTDTQYF | TGTGCCAGCAGCTTAGGGACAGGGACCACAGATACGCAGTATTTT | TRBD1 | TRBJ2-3 | TRBV13 | many
CAIIDRAGANVLTF | TGTGCCATCATTGACAGAGCCGGGGCCAACGTCCTGACTTTC | . | TRBJ2-6 | TRBV10-3 | .
CASSIGPVSYEQYF | TGTGCCAGTAGTATAGGCCCAGTCTCCTACGAGCAGTACTTC | . | TRBJ2-7 | TRBV19 | .
CSSGRRGSTEAFF | TGCAGCTCTGGTCGTCGGGGTAGCACTGAAGCTTTCTTT | . | TRBJ1-1 | TRBV29-1 | .
CSAHADRNEQFF | TGCAGTGCCCACGCAGACAGGAATGAGCAGTTCTTC | . | TRBJ2-1 | TRBV20-1 | few
CSARERHEKLFF | TGCAGTGCTAGAGAAAGGCATGAAAAACTGTTTTTT | . | TRBJ1-4 | TRBV20-1 | .
CASALGATSYNEQFF | TGTGCTAGTGCCCTGGGAGCGACCTCCTACAATGAGCAGTTCTTC | . | TRBJ2-1 | TRBV12-5 | many
CASSLNGQGAGANVLTF | TGTGCCAGCAGCCTTAATGGACAGGGGGCCGGGGCCAACGTCCTGACTTTC | TRBD1 | TRBJ2-6 | TRBV11-1 | .
CASSLLGGGNEQFF | TGTGCCAGCAGCCTTCTCGGGGGCGGCAATGAGCAGTTCTTC | . | TRBJ2-1 | TRBV7-3 | .
CSALESPRVQETQYF | TGCAGTGCCTTAGAGAGCCCCAGGGTGCAAGAGACCCAGTACTTC | . | TRBJ2-5 | TRBV20-1 | few
CASSTLGTAKETQYF | TGTGCCAGTAGTACCCTTGGGACAGCAAAAGAGACCCAGTACTTC | TRBD1 | TRBJ2-5 | TRBV19 | .
CASSEARRAGANVLTF | TGTGCCAGCAGTGAAGCGAGGAGGGCCGGGGCCAACGTCCTGACTTTC | . | TRBJ2-6 | TRBV2 | many
CSAKYLRDGGYNSPLHF | TGCAGTGCTAAATATTTAAGGGACGGCGGCTATAATTCACCCCTCCACTTT | . | TRBJ1-6 | TRBV20-1 | .
CASSTMTGGRGYGYTF | TGTGCCAGCAGCACGATGACAGGGGGCAGAGGCTATGGCTACACCTTC | TRBD1 | TRBJ1-2 | TRBV7-2 | .
CASLPRQGDGGYTF | TGTGCCAGCCTTCCTCGGCAGGGTGATGGAGGCTACACCTTC | . | TRBJ1-2 | TRBV2 | .
CASSVVDLGYEQYF | TGTGCCAGCAGCGTAGTGGACCTGGGCTACGAGCAGTACTTC | . | TRBJ2-7 | TRBV9 | .
CASRPVGNLEAFF | TGTGCCAGCAGACCAGTAGGGAACCTCGAAGCTTTCTTT | . | TRBJ1-1 | TRBV11-2 | few
CASSSTRGSSYNEQFF | TGTGCCAGCAGCTCAACCAGGGGGAGCTCCTACAATGAGCAGTTCTTC | TRBD1 | TRBJ2-1 | TRBV7-6 | .
CASSQTRGRINEQFF | TGTGCCAGCAGCCAAACTCGCGGGAGAATCAATGAGCAGTTCTTC | TRBD2 | TRBJ2-1 | TRBV3-1 | .
CSAAERTDTQYF | TGCAGTGCCGCGGAGAGAACAGATACGCAGTATTTT | . | TRBJ2-3 | TRBV20-1 | few
CASSPNINHGYTF | TGTGCCAGCAGCCCAAACATTAACCATGGCTACACCTTC | . | TRBJ1-2 | TRBV7-9 | .
CSVQSSTGNYGYTF | TGCAGCGTCCAATCCTCGACAGGAAACTATGGCTACACCTTC | . | TRBJ1-2 | TRBV29-1 | few
CSAPESGYNEQFF | TGCAGTGCTCCCGAATCGGGCTACAATGAGCAGTTCTTC | . | TRBJ2-1 | TRBV20-1 | few
CASSQPTARNNEQFF | TGTGCCAGCAGCCAACCGACGGCACGGAACAATGAGCAGTTCTTC | . | TRBJ2-1 | TRBV4-2 | .
CASRQWPGPTDTQYF | TGCGCCAGCAGACAATGGCCCGGGCCCACAGATACGCAGTATTTT | . | TRBJ2-3 | TRBV4-1 | few
CASSPDSLPGYTF | TGTGCCAGCTCACCGGACAGCTTGCCTGGCTACACCTTC | . | TRBJ1-2 | TRBV18 | .
CASTLMEPETQYF | TGTGCCAGCACCTTGATGGAACCAGAGACCCAGTACTTC | . | TRBJ2-5 | TRBV12-3/TRBV12-4 | .
CASSQVWSVGTEAFF | TGCGCCAGCAGCCAAGTATGGAGTGTGGGCACTGAAGCTTTCTTT | . | TRBJ1-1 | TRBV4-1 | many
CASSIPGPHPYGYTF | TGTGCCAGTAGTATTCCAGGGCCCCATCCCTATGGCTACACCTTC | . | TRBJ1-2 | TRBV19 | .
CSAIQGSPETQYF | TGCAGTGCCATACAGGGGTCTCCAGAGACCCAGTACTTC | TRBD1 | TRBJ2-5 | TRBV20-1 | .
CASSIANSGRKNEQFF | TGTGCCAGTAGTATAGCTAATAGCGGGAGAAAGAATGAGCAGTTCTTC | TRBD2 | TRBJ2-1 | TRBV19 | many
CAWRWGNTEAFF | TGTGCCTGGAGGTGGGGTAACACTGAAGCTTTCTTT | . | TRBJ1-1 | TRBV30 | many
CASSQVAGVNEQFF | TGTGCCAGCAGCCAAGTAGCGGGAGTGAATGAGCAGTTCTTC | TRBD2 | TRBJ2-1 | TRBV5-4 | .
CASSSGQFYEQYF | TGTGCCAGCAGCTCAGGACAGTTCTACGAGCAGTACTTC | . | TRBJ2-7 | TRBV7-9 | many
CASSLAWAYEQYF | TGTGCCAGCAGTTTGGCCTGGGCCTACGAGCAGTACTTC | . | TRBJ2-7 | TRBV27 | .
CASSQDPGLETSTDTQYF | TGTGCCAGCAGCCAAGATCCAGGGTTGGAGACTAGCACAGATACGCAGTATTTT | . | TRBJ2-3 | TRBV3-1 | few
CASSFRSGANEQFF | TGTGCCAGCAGCTTCAGGTCCGGGGCCAATGAGCAGTTCTTC | . | TRBJ2-1 | TRBV7-2 | few
CASSLRGGSTDTQYF | TGTGCCAGCAGCTTACGCGGCGGGAGCACAGATACGCAGTATTTT | . | TRBJ2-3 | TRBV7-6 | many
CASSAYVGGSEKLFF | TGTGCCAGCAGCGCCTACGTCGGGGGGTCTGAAAAACTGTTTTTT | . | TRBJ1-4 | TRBV9 | many
CASSYGLGGNQPQHF | TGTGCCAGCAGTTACGGTTTGGGGGGAAATCAGCCCCAGCATTTT | . | TRBJ1-5 | TRBV6-5 | many
CASSGSGRTDTQYF | TGTGCCAGCAGCGGATCGGGGCGCACAGATACGCAGTATTTT | . | TRBJ2-3 | TRBV9 | few
CASSTQGGTNEKLFF | TGTGCCAGCAGTACACAGGGTGGGACTAATGAAAAACTGTTTTTT | . | TRBJ1-4 | TRBV6-5 | .
CASSVTSTTYEQYF | TGCGCCAGCAGCGTGACTTCAACCACCTACGAGCAGTACTTC | . | TRBJ2-7 | TRBV5-1 | few
CASSSSGNTEAFF | TGTGCCAGCAGCTCCTCAGGGAACACTGAAGCTTTCTTT | . | TRBJ1-1 | TRBV7-3 | many
CSVSSSYEQYF | TGCAGCGTTTCGTCCTCCTACGAGCAGTACTTC | . | TRBJ2-7 | TRBV29-1 | many